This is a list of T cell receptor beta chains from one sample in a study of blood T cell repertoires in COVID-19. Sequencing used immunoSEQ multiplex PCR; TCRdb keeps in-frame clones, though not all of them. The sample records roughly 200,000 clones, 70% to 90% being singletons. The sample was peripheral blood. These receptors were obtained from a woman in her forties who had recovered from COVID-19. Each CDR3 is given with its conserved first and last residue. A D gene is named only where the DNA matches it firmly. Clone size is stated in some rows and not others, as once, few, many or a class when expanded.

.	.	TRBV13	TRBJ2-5	CASSSRRIGGEETQYF	TGTGCCAGCAGCTCCCGCCGAATTGGGGGCGAGGAGACCCAGTACTTC
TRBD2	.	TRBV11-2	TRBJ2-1	CASSLRTSPSSYNEQFF	TGTGCCAGCAGCTTACGGACTAGCCCTAGCTCCTACAATGAGCAGTTCTTC
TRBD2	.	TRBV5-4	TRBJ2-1	CASSLVSGRAMDNEQFF	TGTGCCAGCAGCTTGGTTAGCGGGAGGGCCATGGACAATGAGCAGTTCTTC
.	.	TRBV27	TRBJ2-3	CASSLAGTSPNSDTQYF	TGTGCCAGCAGTTTAGCGGGAACCTCCCCCAACTCAGATACGCAGTATTTT
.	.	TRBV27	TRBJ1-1	CASRQGGVTEAFF	TGTGCCAGCAGACAGGGAGGGGTCACTGAAGCTTTCTTT
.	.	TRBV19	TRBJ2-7	CASRETHSGGDYEQYF	TGTGCCAGTAGGGAAACGCATAGCGGAGGGGACTACGAGCAGTACTTC
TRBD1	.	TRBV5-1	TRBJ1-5	CASSPGTGSSNQPQHF	TGCGCCAGCAGCCCGGGGACAGGTTCGAGCAATCAGCCCCAGCATTTT
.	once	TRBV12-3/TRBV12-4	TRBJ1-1	CASRRGLSEAFF	TGTGCCAGCAGGAGGGGACTCTCTGAAGCTTTCTTT
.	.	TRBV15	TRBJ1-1	CATSRGQGNTEAFF	TGTGCCACCAGCAGGGGACAAGGGAACACTGAAGCTTTCTTT
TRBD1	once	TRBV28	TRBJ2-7	CASNSRGTSSYEQYF	TGTGCCAGCAACTCCAGGGGGACCAGCTCCTACGAGCAGTACTTC
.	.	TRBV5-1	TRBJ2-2	CASSLVVGNTGELFF	TGCGCCAGCAGCTTGGTGGTCGGTAACACCGGGGAGCTGTTTTTT
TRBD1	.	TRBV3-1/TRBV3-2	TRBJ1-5	CASSQAAGGFGQPQHF	TGTGCCAGCAGCCAAGCGGCAGGGGGCTTCGGTCAGCCCCAGCATTTT
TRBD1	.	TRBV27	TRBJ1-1	CASSSWTGADTEAFF	TGTGCCAGCAGTTCCTGGACAGGGGCGGACACTGAAGCTTTCTTT
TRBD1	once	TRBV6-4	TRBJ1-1	CASSKLQGTEAFF	TGTGCCAGCAGCAAATTACAGGGGACTGAAGCTTTCTTT
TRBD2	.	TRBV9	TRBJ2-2	CASSVWEGWMAGELFF	TGTGCCAGCAGCGTATGGGAGGGGTGGATGGCCGGGGAGCTGTTTTTT
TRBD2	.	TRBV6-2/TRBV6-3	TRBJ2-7	CASSPAGLVFYEQYF	TGTGCCAGCAGTCCGGCGGGACTAGTATTCTACGAGCAGTACTTC
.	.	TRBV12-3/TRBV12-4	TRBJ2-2	CASSPDSTGELFF	TGTGCCAGCAGTCCGGACAGCACCGGGGAGCTGTTTTTT
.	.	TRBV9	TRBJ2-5	CASSVVGIWGPGETQYF	TGTGCCAGCAGCGTAGTGGGTATTTGGGGGCCGGGTGAGACCCAGTACTTC
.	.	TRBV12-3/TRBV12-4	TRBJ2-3	CASKQGDTQYF	TGTGCCAGCAAGCAGGGGGATACGCAGTATTTT
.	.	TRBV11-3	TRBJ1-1	CASSAGPRAEAFF	TGTGCCAGCAGCGCGGGTCCGAGGGCTGAAGCTTTCTTT
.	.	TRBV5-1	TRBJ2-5	CASSLEGSQETQYF	TGCGCCAGCAGCTTGGAAGGGAGTCAAGAGACCCAGTACTTC
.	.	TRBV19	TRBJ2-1	CASGESSYNEQFF	TGTGCCAGTGGGGAGAGCTCCTACAATGAGCAGTTCTTC
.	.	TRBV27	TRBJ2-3	CASSLELGTDTQYF	TGTGCCAGCAGTTTGGAACTAGGCACAGATACGCAGTATTTT
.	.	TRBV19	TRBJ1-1	CASSIVRGNTEAFF	TGTGCCAGTAGTATTGTCAGGGGAAACACTGAAGCTTTCTTT
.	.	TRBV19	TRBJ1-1	CASSIDLLTVNTEAFF	TGTGCCAGTAGTATAGATCTTTTAACGGTAAACACTGAAGCTTTCTTT
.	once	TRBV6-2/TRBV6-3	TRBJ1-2	CASSYEVPGSYTF	TGTGCCAGCAGTTACGAGGTCCCGGGGAGCTACACCTTC
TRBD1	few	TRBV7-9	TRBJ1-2	CASSSQTGKSGYTF	TGTGCCAGCAGCTCACAGACAGGGAAGAGTGGCTACACCTTC
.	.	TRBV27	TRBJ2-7	CASSLNRNPYEQYF	TGTGCCAGCAGTCTAAACAGAAACCCCTACGAGCAGTACTTC